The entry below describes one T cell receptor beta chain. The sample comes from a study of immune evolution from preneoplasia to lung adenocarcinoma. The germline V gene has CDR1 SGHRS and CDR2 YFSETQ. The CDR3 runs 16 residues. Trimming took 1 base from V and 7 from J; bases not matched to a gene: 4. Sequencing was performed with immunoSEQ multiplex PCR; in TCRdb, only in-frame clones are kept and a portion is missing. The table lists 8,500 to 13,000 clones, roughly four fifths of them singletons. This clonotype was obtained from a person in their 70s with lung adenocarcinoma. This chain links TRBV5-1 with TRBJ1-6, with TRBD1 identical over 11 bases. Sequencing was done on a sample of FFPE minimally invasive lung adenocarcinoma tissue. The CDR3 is CASSLQWTGGNSPLHF. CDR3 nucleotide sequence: TGCGCCAGCAGCTTGCAATGGACAGGGGGCAATTCACCCCTCCACTTT.